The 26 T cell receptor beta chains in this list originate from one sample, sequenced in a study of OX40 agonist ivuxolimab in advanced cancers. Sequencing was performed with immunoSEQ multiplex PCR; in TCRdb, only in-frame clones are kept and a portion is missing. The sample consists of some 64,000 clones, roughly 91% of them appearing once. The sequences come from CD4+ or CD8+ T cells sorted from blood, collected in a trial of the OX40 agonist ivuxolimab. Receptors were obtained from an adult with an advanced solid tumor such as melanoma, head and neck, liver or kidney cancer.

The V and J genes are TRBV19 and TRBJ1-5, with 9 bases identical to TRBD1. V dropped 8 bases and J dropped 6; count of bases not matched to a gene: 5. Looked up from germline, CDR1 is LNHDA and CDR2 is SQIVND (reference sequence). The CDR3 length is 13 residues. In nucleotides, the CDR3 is TGTGCCAGTGGGGACAGGGAAGCTCAGCCCCAGCATTTT. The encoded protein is CASGDREAQPQHF.

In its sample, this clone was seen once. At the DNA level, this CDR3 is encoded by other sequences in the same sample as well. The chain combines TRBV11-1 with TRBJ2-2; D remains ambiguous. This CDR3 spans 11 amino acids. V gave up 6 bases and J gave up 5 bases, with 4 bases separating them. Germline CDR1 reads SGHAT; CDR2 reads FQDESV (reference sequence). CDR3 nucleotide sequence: TGTGCCAGCAGTTTAACCGGGGAGCTGTTTTTT. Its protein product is CASSLTGELFF.

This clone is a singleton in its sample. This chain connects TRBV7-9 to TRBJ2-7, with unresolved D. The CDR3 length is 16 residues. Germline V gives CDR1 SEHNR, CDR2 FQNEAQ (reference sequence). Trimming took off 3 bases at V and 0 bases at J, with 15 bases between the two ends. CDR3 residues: CASSFDTVKSSYEQYF. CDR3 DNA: TGTGCCAGCAGCTTTGATACAGTGAAGAGCTCCTACGAGCAGTACTTC.

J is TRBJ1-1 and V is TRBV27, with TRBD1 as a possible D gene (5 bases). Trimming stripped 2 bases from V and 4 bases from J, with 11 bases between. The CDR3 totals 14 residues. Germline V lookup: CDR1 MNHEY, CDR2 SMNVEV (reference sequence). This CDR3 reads CASSLNQRGTEAFF. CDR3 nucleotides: TGTGCCAGCAGTTTAAATCAGAGGGGCACTGAAGCTTTCTTT.

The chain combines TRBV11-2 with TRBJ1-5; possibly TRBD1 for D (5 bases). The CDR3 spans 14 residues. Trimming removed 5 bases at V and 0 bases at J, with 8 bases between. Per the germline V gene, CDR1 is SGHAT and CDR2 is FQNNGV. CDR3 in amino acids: CASSPGISNQPQHF. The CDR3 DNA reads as TGTGCCAGCAGCCCAGGGATTAGCAATCAGCCCCAGCATTTT.

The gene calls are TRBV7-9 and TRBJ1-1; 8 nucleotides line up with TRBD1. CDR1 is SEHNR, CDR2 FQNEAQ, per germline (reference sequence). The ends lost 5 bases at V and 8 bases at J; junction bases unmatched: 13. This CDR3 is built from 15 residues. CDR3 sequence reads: CASSLPGQVPLEAFF. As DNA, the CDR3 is TGTGCCAGCAGCCTTCCGGGACAGGTTCCCCTCGAAGCTTTCTTT.

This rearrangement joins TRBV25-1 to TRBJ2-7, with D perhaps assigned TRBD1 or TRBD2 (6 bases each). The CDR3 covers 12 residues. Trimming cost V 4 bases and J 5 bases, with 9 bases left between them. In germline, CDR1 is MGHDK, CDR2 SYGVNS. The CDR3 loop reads CASSVGGDEQYF. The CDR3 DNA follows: TGTGCCAGCAGTGTCGGGGGCGACGAGCAGTACTTC.

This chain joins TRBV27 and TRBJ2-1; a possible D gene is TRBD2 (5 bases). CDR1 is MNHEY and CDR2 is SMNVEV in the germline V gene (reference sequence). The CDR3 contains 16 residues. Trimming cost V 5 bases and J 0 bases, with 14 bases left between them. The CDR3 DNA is TGTGCCAGCAGTCAGCTCCGGGGTTACTCCTACAATGAGCAGTTCTTC. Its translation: CASSQLRGYSYNEQFF.

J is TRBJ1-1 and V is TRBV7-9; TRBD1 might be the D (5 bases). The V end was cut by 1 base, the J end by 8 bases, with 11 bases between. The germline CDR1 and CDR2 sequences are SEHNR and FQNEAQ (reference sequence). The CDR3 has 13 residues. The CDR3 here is CASSLGMGGEAFF. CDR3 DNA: TGTGCCAGCAGCTTAGGGATGGGGGGAGAAGCTTTCTTT.

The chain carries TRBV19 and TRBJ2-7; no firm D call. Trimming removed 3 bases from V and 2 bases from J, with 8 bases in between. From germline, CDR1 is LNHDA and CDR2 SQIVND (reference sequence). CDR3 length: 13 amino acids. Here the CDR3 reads CASSMGPAYEQYF. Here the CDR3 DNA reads TGTGCCAGTAGTATGGGTCCTGCCTACGAGCAGTACTTC.

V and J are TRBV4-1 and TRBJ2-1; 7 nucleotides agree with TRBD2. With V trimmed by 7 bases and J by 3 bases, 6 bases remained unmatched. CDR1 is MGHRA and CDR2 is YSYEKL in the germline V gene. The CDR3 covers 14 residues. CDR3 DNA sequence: TGCGCCAGCAATCCTAGCGGAGACTACAATGAGCAGTTCTTC. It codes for CASNPSGDYNEQFF.

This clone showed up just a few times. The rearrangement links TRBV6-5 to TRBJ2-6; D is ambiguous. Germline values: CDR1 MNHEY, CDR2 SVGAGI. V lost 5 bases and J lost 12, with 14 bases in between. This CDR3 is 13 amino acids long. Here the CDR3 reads CASSPTLPPVLTF. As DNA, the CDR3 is TGTGCCAGCAGTCCTACACTGCCCCCCGTCCTGACTTTC.

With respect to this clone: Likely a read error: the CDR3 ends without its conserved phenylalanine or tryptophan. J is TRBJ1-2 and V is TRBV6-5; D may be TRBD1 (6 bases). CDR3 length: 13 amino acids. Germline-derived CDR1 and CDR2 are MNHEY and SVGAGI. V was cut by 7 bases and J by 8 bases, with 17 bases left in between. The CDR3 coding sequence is TGTGCCAGCACCCCCTTGGGGGCGGGAGGCTACACCCTC. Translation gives CASTPLGAGGYTL.

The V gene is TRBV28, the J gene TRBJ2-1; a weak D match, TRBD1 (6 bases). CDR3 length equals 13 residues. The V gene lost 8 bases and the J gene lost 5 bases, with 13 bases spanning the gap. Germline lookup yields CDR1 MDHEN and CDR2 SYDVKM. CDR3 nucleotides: TGTGCCAGCGAGAGGGGACAAAACAATGAGCAGTTCTTC. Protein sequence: CASERGQNNEQFF.

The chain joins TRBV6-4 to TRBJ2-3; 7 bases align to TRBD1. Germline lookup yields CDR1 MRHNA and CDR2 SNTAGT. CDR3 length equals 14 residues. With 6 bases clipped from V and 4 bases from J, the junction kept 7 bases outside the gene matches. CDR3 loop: CASSETGLPDTQYF. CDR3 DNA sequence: TGTGCCAGCAGCGAGACAGGGCTCCCAGATACGCAGTATTTT.

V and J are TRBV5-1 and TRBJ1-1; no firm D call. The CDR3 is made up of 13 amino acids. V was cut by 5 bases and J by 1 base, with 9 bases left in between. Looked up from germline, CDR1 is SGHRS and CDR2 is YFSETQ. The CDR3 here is CASRQVPNTEAFF. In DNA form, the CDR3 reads TGCGCCAGCAGGCAGGTTCCGAACACTGAAGCTTTCTTT.

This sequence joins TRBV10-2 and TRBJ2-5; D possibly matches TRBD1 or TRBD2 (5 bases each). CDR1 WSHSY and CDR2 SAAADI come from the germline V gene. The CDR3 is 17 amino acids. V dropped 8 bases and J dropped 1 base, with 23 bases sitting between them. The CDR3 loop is CASSAPLQGAPQETQYF. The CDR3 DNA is TGCGCCAGCTCCGCACCCCTCCAGGGAGCCCCCCAAGAGACCCAGTACTTC.

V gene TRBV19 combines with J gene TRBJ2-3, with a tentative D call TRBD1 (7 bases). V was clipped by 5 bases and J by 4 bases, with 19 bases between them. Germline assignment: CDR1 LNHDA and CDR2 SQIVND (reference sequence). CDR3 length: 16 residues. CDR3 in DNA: TGTGCCAGTAGTGTAAGAAACAGGGGACTCGCAGATACGCAGTATTTT. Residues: CASSVRNRGLADTQYF.

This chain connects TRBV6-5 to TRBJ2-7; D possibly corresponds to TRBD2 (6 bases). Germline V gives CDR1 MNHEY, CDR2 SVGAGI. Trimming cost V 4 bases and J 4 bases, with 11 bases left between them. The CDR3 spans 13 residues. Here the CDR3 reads CASSFSGSYEQYF. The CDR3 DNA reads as TGTGCCAGCAGTTTCTCCGGGAGTTACGAGCAGTACTTC.

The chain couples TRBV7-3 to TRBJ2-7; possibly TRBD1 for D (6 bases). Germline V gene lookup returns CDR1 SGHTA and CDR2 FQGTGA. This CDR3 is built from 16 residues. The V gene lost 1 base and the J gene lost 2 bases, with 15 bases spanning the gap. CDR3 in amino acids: CASSLKGDGATYEQYF. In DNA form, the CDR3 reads TGTGCCAGCAGCTTAAAGGGGGACGGCGCTACCTACGAGCAGTACTTC.

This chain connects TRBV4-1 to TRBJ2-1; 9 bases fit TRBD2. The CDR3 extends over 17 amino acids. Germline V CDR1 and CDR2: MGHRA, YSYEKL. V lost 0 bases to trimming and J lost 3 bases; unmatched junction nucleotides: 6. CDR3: CASSQDSAGGHYNEQFF. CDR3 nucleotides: TGCGCCAGCAGCCAAGATAGTGCGGGAGGGCACTACAATGAGCAGTTCTTC.

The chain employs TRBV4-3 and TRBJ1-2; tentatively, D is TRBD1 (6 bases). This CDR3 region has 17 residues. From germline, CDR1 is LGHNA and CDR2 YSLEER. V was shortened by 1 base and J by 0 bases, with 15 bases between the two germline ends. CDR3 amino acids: CASSQGKAGVSNYGYTF. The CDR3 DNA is TGCGCCAGCAGCCAAGGAAAGGCAGGGGTATCTAACTATGGCTACACCTTC.

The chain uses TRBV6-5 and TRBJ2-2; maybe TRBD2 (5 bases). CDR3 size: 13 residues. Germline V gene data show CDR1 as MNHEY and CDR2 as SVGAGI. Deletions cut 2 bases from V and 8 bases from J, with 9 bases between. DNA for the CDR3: TGTGCCAGCAGTTACCCCACGGGAGGGGAGCTGTTTTTT. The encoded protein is CASSYPTGGELFF.

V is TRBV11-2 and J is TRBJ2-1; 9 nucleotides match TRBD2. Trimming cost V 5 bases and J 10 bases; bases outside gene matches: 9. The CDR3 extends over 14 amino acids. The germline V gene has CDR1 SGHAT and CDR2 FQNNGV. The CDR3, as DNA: TGTGCCAGCAGCCCCATGCCTAGCGGGAACGAGCAGTTCTTC. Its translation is CASSPMPSGNEQFF. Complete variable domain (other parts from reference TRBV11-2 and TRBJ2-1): EAGVAQSPRYKIIEKRQSVAFWCNPISGHATLYWYQQILGQGPKLLIQFQNNGVVDDSQLPKDRFSAERLKGVDSTLKIQPAKLEDSAVYLCASSPMPSGNEQFFGPGTRLTVL.

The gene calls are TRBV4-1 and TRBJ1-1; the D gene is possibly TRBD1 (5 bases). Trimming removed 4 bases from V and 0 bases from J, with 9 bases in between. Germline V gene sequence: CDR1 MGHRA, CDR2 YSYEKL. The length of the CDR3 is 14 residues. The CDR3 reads CASSPRGVNTEAFF. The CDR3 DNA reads TGCGCCAGCAGCCCCCGGGGGGTGAACACTGAAGCTTTCTTT.

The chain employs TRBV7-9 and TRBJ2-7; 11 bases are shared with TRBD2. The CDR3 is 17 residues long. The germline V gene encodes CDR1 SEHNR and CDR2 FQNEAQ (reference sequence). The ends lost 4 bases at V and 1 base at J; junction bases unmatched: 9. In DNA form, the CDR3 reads TGTGCCAGCAGCTCGCAACCGGGACTAGCGGAATCCTACGAGCAGTACTTC. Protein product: CASSSQPGLAESYEQYF.